This entry concerns a single T cell receptor beta chain. Its target is not known. Germline V lookup: CDR1 SGHRS, CDR2 YFSETQ. V dropped 8 bases and J dropped 4; count of bases not matched to a gene: 4. This CDR3 spans 12 amino acids. Universal primer sites and UMIs were introduced during 5'RACE template-switching synthesis of TCR cDNA. TCRdb called the 5' RACE reads again in MiXCR, with one record for every CDR3 protein. The sample holds 300,000 or so distinct CDR3 sequences, roughly 9% seen once. This specimen comes from a study of T cells after yellow fever vaccination. The overall study: Preparation of fractions with low cell numbers was performed using SMART-Seq v4 Ultra Low Input.

Regarding the study as a whole: Overlap between CD4 and CD8 compartments was detected for a small share of clonotypes. Reappearance after the booster was observed for most primary-vaccination clones (roughly 96% CD4, less than 90% CD8).

The sample was CD4+ T cells sorted from PBMCs, taken 5 days after the yellow fever booster vaccination. V and J are TRBV5-1 and TRBJ2-3; 7 positions match TRBD1. The TCR was taken from a man between 18 and 29 years old who received the YFV17D yellow fever vaccine. The CDR3 here is CASHRGADTQYF. The CDR3 bases are TGCGCCAGTCACAGGGGCGCAGATACGCAGTATTTT.